A selection of T cell receptor beta chains follows, all from one sample in a study of blood T cells in healthy people across ages. TCRdb re-derived calls from the 5' RACE reads in MiXCR, one entry per CDR3 protein. The sample has roughly 860,000 distinct CDR3 sequences; around 62% are singletons. The sequenced material came from blood. The receptor set was obtained from a man in his thirties or forties in good health. Each CDR3 is given with its conserved first and last residue. D genes are given only for firm matches. The size of a clone is reported for some rows only, either as once, few or many, or as a class for expanded clones.

j_gene	d_gene	abundance	v_gene	CDR3aa	CDR3nt
TRBJ2-7	NA	NA	TRBV6-5	CASSYSGGNEQYF	TGTGCCAGCAGTTACTCTGGTGGGAACGAGCAGTACTTC
TRBJ2-7	TRBD1	NA	TRBV27	CASSYRTGPYEQYF	TGTGCCAGCAGTTATAGGACAGGCCCTTACGAGCAGTACTTC
TRBJ2-5	NA	few	TRBV6-5	CASSYSYSFQETQYF	TGTGCCAGCAGTTACTCGTACAGCTTCCAAGAGACCCAGTACTTC
TRBJ2-7	TRBD2	NA	TRBV7-9	CAQKRDPAYEQYF	TGTGCCCAAAAGCGGGACCCAGCCTACGAGCAGTACTTC
TRBJ2-5	NA	NA	TRBV12-3/TRBV12-4	CASRVSRFETQYF	TGTGCCAGCAGGGTATCGCGCTTTGAGACCCAGTACTTC
TRBJ2-7	NA	NA	TRBV28	CASSVGIVYEQYF	TGTGCCAGCAGTGTAGGCATTGTCTACGAGCAGTACTTC
TRBJ1-4	TRBD1	few	TRBV12-3/TRBV12-4	CASSSPYRGGNEKLFF	TGTGCCAGCAGTTCGCCGTACAGGGGAGGGAATGAAAAACTGTTTTTT
TRBJ2-7	NA	NA	TRBV7-2	CASSRRDTHEQYF	TGTGCCAGCAGCCGCCGGGACACCCACGAGCAGTACTTC
TRBJ2-5	NA	NA	TRBV28	CASSEPRRGTETQYF	TGTGCCAGCAGTGAACCCAGGCGGGGTACGGAGACCCAGTACTTC
TRBJ2-1	TRBD1	NA	TRBV4-3	CASSQDREIHEQFF	TGCGCCAGCAGCCAGGACAGGGAGATCCATGAGCAGTTCTTC
TRBJ2-1	TRBD2	NA	TRBV27	CASNPTSGVYNEQFF	TGTGCCAGCAACCCGACTAGCGGGGTGTACAATGAGCAGTTCTTC
TRBJ2-7	TRBD1	NA	TRBV7-9	CASSSGTGFEQYF	TGTGCCAGCAGCTCCGGGACAGGGTTCGAGCAGTACTTC
TRBJ2-5	NA	few	TRBV9	CASSIGRQLFQETQYF	TGTGCCAGCAGCATAGGGCGGCAGCTATTCCAAGAGACCCAGTACTTC
TRBJ2-7	NA	NA	TRBV6-6	CATWAGYEQYF	TGTGCCACGTGGGCAGGGTACGAGCAGTACTTC
TRBJ1-5	NA	NA	TRBV20-1	CSVSKATDISNQPQHF	TGCAGTGTCAGTAAGGCAACTGATATTAGCAATCAGCCCCAGCATTTT
TRBJ2-3	NA	NA	TRBV6-2/TRBV6-3	CASSYQWDTQYF	TGTGCCAGCAGTTACCAGTGGGATACGCAGTATTTT
TRBJ2-1	NA	many	TRBV7-2	CASSLTIDNEQFF	TGTGCCAGCAGCTTAACTATAGACAATGAGCAGTTCTTC
TRBJ2-7	NA	NA	TRBV4-2	CASSQDEASEQYF	TGTGCCAGCAGCCAAGACGAAGCATCCGAGCAGTACTTC
TRBJ2-1	NA	NA	TRBV6-5	CASSYSPRQFF	TGTGCCAGCAGTTATAGCCCGCGCCAGTTCTTC
TRBJ2-1	NA	NA	TRBV7-9	CASSLGRGHNEQFF	TGTGCCAGCAGCTTGGGCAGGGGTCACAATGAGCAGTTCTTC
TRBJ2-7	TRBD1	NA	TRBV20-1	CSARIRVGRGPYEQYF	TGCAGTGCTAGGATCAGGGTGGGCAGGGGGCCCTACGAGCAGTACTTC
TRBJ1-2	NA	once	TRBV27	CASSLSISAANYGYTF	TGTGCCAGCAGTTTAAGTATAAGCGCTGCTAACTATGGCTACACCTTC
TRBJ2-1	NA	NA	TRBV14	CASSQVSGIEQFF	TGTGCCAGCAGCCAAGTGTCAGGCATTGAGCAGTTCTTC
TRBJ1-2	NA	NA	TRBV28	CASSLDSTGPLSYGYTF	TGTGCCAGCAGTTTAGATAGCACAGGCCCTCTTTCCTATGGCTACACCTTC
TRBJ2-3	NA	NA	TRBV29-1	CSVVEDKPLPDTQYF	TGCAGCGTAGTAGAGGACAAACCCCTACCAGATACGCAGTATTTT
TRBJ2-3	NA	once	TRBV7-2	CASSLDATADTQYF	TGTGCCAGCAGCTTAGACGCGACTGCAGATACGCAGTATTTT
TRBJ2-3	TRBD1	NA	TRBV29-1	CSVEVRTGNTQYF	TGCAGCGTTGAAGTCAGGACAGGCAATACGCAGTATTTT
TRBJ2-1	NA	NA	TRBV6-5	CASRSTGDEQFF	TGTGCCAGCAGATCCACGGGCGATGAGCAGTTCTTC
TRBJ2-7	TRBD1	NA	TRBV7-2	CASSLRGTGQYEQYF	TGTGCCAGCAGCTTAAGGGGGACAGGTCAGTACGAGCAGTACTTC
TRBJ2-5	TRBD2	few	TRBV18	CASSRSGGLETQYF	TGTGCCAGCTCGCGTAGCGGGGGTCTAGAGACCCAGTACTTC
TRBJ2-5	NA	few	TRBV27	CASSPQRGREETQYF	TGTGCCAGCAGTCCCCAGAGGGGACGAGAGGAGACCCAGTACTTC
TRBJ1-2	NA	NA	TRBV20-1	CSARVVGGGNYGYTF	TGCAGTGCTAGAGTGGTGGGGGGCGGAAACTATGGCTACACCTTC
TRBJ2-1	NA	few	TRBV7-7	CASSLEGGLYNEQFF	TGTGCTAGCAGCTTAGAAGGGGGGCTATACAATGAGCAGTTCTTC
TRBJ2-3	TRBD1	NA	TRBV28	CASRETGGADTQYF	TGTGCCAGCAGGGAAACAGGGGGCGCAGATACGCAGTATTTT
TRBJ2-3	TRBD1	NA	TRBV29-1	CSVRTGEDTQYF	TGCAGCGTGCGGACAGGGGAGGATACGCAGTATTTT
TRBJ2-1	TRBD2	NA	TRBV4-1	CASSPRLAGGSYNEQFF	TGCGCCAGCAGCCCCCGACTAGCGGGGGGCTCATACAATGAGCAGTTCTTC
TRBJ2-1	NA	NA	TRBV20-1	CSALYNEQFF	TGCAGTGCCCTGTACAATGAGCAGTTCTTC
TRBJ2-7	TRBD2	NA	TRBV7-2	CASSLVLASGGAGSYEQYF	TGTGCCAGCAGCTTAGTCCTGGCTAGCGGGGGGGCCGGTTCCTACGAGCAGTACTTC
TRBJ2-5	NA	few	TRBV7-6	CATTPGAQETQYF	TGTGCGACTACCCCAGGGGCCCAAGAGACCCAGTACTTC
TRBJ2-1	NA	few	TRBV4-3	CASSQVGGGTGRYNEQFF	TGCGCCAGCAGCCAAGTAGGAGGGGGCACAGGGAGATACAATGAGCAGTTCTTC
TRBJ2-1	NA	NA	TRBV27	CASRRQAVGQGVYNEQFF	TGTGCCAGCAGACGACAGGCAGTAGGGCAAGGGGTTTACAATGAGCAGTTCTTC
TRBJ1-6	NA	few	TRBV10-3	CAISDSYNSPLHF	TGTGCCATCTCAGACTCCTATAATTCACCCCTCCACTTT